This entry concerns a single T cell receptor (beta chain). The CDR3 loop spans 15 amino acids. Germline CDR1 reads GTSNPN; CDR2 reads SVGIG (reference sequence). The germline V and J ends were trimmed by 1 base and 0 bases, with 10 bases remaining between them. The data derive from a study of blood T cell repertoires in COVID-19. At the level of the study: Sources were T cells, B-cell-depleted T cells, or PBMCs; the material itself was cDNA or gDNA.

The method was immunoSEQ multiplex PCR; TCRdb's version includes in-frame clones alone and lacks a portion of them. The sample consists of approximately 300,000 clones, around 88% of them appearing once. This chain joins TRBV30 and TRBJ1-5; tentative D call: TRBD1 (6 bases). This sequence was found in a woman aged 50 to 65 with acute or convalescent COVID-19. Sequencing used peripheral blood. As DNA, the CDR3 is TGTGCCTGGAGTGGCGGACAGTATAGCAATCAGCCCCAGCATTTT. It translates to CAWSGGQYSNQPQHF.